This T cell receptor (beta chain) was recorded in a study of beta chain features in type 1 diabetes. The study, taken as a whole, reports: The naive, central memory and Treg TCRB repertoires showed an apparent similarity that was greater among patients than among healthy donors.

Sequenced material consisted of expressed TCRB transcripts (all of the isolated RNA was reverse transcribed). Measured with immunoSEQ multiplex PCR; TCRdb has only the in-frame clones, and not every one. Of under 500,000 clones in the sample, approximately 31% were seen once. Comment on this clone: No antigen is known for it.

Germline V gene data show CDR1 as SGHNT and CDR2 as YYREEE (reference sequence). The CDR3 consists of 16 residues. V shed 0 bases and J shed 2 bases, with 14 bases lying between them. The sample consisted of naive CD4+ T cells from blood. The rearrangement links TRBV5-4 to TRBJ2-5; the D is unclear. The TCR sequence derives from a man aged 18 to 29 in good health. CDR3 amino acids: CASSLGLAPWQETQYF. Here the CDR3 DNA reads TGTGCCAGCAGCTTGGGGTTGGCCCCGTGGCAAGAGACCCAGTACTTC.